This T cell receptor (beta chain) was documented in a study of blood T cell dynamics during melanoma immunotherapy. CDR1 SQVTM and CDR2 ANQGSEA come from the germline V gene. V dropped 7 bases and J dropped 3 bases, with 6 bases sitting between them. The CDR3 loop spans 10 amino acids. TCRdb's table, derived via immunoSEQ multiplex PCR, lists solely in-frame clones and lacks some. Of around 900 clones listed, approximately 70% were seen once; the top ten hold roughly 20%. Time point denoted: week 3, after first cycle of checkpoint inhibitor. The rearrangement joins TRBV29-1 to TRBJ1-2; D unclear. The clonotype originates from a human donor with melanoma. This sample comprised central memory CD8+ T cells from blood, obtained from a patient treated with checkpoint blockade. Here the CDR3 reads CSARDYGYTF. The DNA of the CDR3 is TGCAGCGCGAGAGACTATGGCTACACCTTC.